This T cell receptor (beta chain) was recovered during a study of blood T cells in healthy people across ages. Isolated PBMCs totaled at least 6 million in each sample. The CDR3 sequence is 14 residues long. From germline, CDR1 is SQVTM and CDR2 ANQGSEA. Trimming removed 3 bases at V and 11 bases at J, with 22 bases between. Study conclusions and caveats: Possibly, changes in expanded clonotypes were confounded because donor CMV status was unknown. The study found more naive CD4+ cells and higher diversity in long-lived than aged donors.

This clonotype was observed many times. Its antigen is as yet unknown. Combining a sample-barcoded 5' primer with a J-beta primer mix, a second PCR ran for 7 to 11 cycles. A 12-random-nucleotide template-switch adaptor tagged each cDNA molecule. In TCRdb, the 5' RACE reads were re-called with MiXCR into one record per CDR3 protein. The repertoire holds some 880,000 distinct CDR3 sequences, 35% to 40% seen once, with 13% in the top ten. This TCR was sampled from a young man in good health. Sequenced sample: blood. The chain joins TRBV29-1 to TRBJ2-5; D not resolved. The CDR3 region is CSVEVGGGLSEQYF. CDR3 DNA sequence: TGCAGCGTTGAGGTGGGCGGTGGGTTAAGTGAGCAGTACTTC.